These 11 T cell receptor beta chains were sequenced from one sample in a study of shared clonotypes between healthy human individuals. TCRdb's copy holds only in-frame clones and misses some; the assay was immunoSEQ multiplex PCR. The sample includes around 700,000 clones, about 78% of them seen just once. The sample comprised memory CD4+ T cells sorted from blood. Sample subset: CD45RA-negative fraction. These receptor sequences come from a woman younger than 45 in good health.

This clone appeared many times. Its ends do not fully match the called genes, so a read error is possible. The rearrangement links TRBV6-1 to TRBJ1-1; D may be TRBD1 (5 bases). From germline, CDR1 is MNHNS and CDR2 SASEGT. The CDR3 is made up of 15 amino acids. The CDR3 DNA follows: TGTGCCAGCAGCGAAGGCCGTCTTGGGGGCACTGAAGCTTTCTTT. This encodes CASSEGRLGGTEAFF.

The rearrangement links TRBV14 to TRBJ2-3; TRBD2 aligns across 7 bases. The V gene's germline CDR1 is SGHDN and CDR2 FVKESK. The CDR3 extends over 15 amino acids. After removal of 4 bases from V and 7 bases from J, the junction contained 11 bases not matched to a gene. The CDR3, as DNA: TGTGCCAGCAGCCCTTGGCTAGCGGAAACATATACGCAGTATTTT. It encodes CASSPWLAETYTQYF.

The rearrangement uses TRBV25-1 and TRBJ1-2, with D maybe TRBD1 (5 bases). There are 16 residues in the CDR3. Looked up from germline, CDR1 is MGHDK and CDR2 is SYGVNS. Trimming removed 3 bases at V and 1 base at J, with 15 bases between. The CDR3 DNA is TGTGCCAGCAGTGAGGAACCGGGACTAGATAACTATGGCTACACCTTC. Translating it yields CASSEEPGLDNYGYTF.

This chain joins TRBV5-1 and TRBJ2-7; TRBD1 matches 10 bases. Germline V lookup: CDR1 SGHRS, CDR2 YFSETQ. The V and J ends lost 3 bases and 5 bases, in that order; junction bases with no gene match: 11. CDR3 length: 16 residues. CDR3 nucleotides: TGCGCCAGCAGCTCCAACCCCGGGACAGGGGCGAACGAGCAGTACTTC. Protein sequence: CASSSNPGTGANEQYF.

CDR3 sequence reads: CASSLASGTTDTQYF. CDR3 nucleotides: TGTGCCAGCAGCTTGGCTAGCGGGACCACAGATACGCAGTATTTT. V and J are TRBV5-4 and TRBJ2-3, with TRBD2 matching 9 bases. Trimming took 0 bases from V and 2 from J; bases not matched to a gene: 1. The CDR3 length is 15 residues. CDR1 is SGHNT and CDR2 is YYREEE in the germline V gene (reference sequence).

The V call is TRBV28, the J call TRBJ1-4; no definite D call. Looked up from germline, CDR1 is MDHEN and CDR2 is SYDVKM. The V end lost 2 bases, the J end lost 4 bases, and 14 bases lay between the germline ends. The CDR3 extends over 16 amino acids. CDR3 sequence: CASSLTILNYNEKLFF. The CDR3 bases are TGTGCCAGCAGTTTAACCATATTAAACTATAATGAAAAACTGTTTTTT.

Turning to this clone: The junction does not match germline at one end; this may be a read error. This sequence joins TRBV2 and TRBJ2-3; 7 bases map to TRBD2. This CDR3 comprises 14 residues. CDR1 and CDR2 from the germline V gene are SNHLY and FYNNEI. The CDR3 nucleotides are TGTGCCAGCAGTGAGTTGACTAGCAGAGATACGCAGTATTTT. Residues: CASSELTSRDTQYF.

The chain employs TRBV10-3 and TRBJ1-5; 9 positions match TRBD1. After removal of 2 bases from V and 6 bases from J, the junction contained 2 bases not matched to a gene. The CDR3 is 14 amino acids. Germline V gives CDR1 ENHRY, CDR2 SYGVKD. DNA of the CDR3: TGTGCCATCAGTGAGGACAGGGGGATTCAGCCCCAGCATTTT. Its translation is CAISEDRGIQPQHF.

V usage is TRBV19 and J usage is TRBJ1-4; D is unclear. CDR1 is LNHDA, CDR2 SQIVND, per germline (reference sequence). The length of the CDR3 is 14 residues. The V and J ends lost 3 bases and 8 bases respectively, with 13 bases between them. The CDR3 loop reads CASSMGIGGEKLFF. DNA for the CDR3: TGTGCCAGTAGTATGGGCATTGGTGGCGAAAAACTGTTTTTT. The whole variable domain, remainder taken from reference TRBV19 and TRBJ1-4, is DGGITQSPKYLFRKEGQNVTLSCEQNLNHDAMYWYRQDPGQGLRLIYYSQIVNDFQKGDIAEGYSVSREKKESFPLTVTSAQKNPTAFYLCASSMGIGGEKLFFGSGTQLSVL.

The CDR3 DNA reads TGTGCCAGCAGTCAAGGGGGACAGGGCGGTCAGCCCCAGCATTTT. Encoded protein: CASSQGGQGGQPQHF. The rearrangement links TRBV28 to TRBJ1-5; 9 bases are a match to TRBD1. CDR1 is MDHEN, CDR2 SYDVKM, per germline. J lost 6 bases, V lost 5 bases, and 8 bases had no gene match. CDR3 size: 15 residues. Variable domain in full (rest from reference TRBV28 and TRBJ1-5): DVKVTQSSRYLVKRTGEKVFLECVQDMDHENMFWYRQDPGLGLRLIYFSYDVKMKEKGDIPEGYSVSREKKERFSLILESASTNQTSMYLCASSQGGQGGQPQHFGDGTRLSIL.

This sequence joins TRBV28 and TRBJ2-3; the D gene is possibly TRBD2 (5 bases). Germline V gives CDR1 MDHEN, CDR2 SYDVKM. V lost 7 bases and J lost 4, with 18 bases in between. The CDR3 length is 15 residues. The CDR3 nucleotides read TGTGCCAGCAACCTCTCGGGGTGGCCCCCAGATACGCAGTATTTT. Translated, it gives CASNLSGWPPDTQYF.